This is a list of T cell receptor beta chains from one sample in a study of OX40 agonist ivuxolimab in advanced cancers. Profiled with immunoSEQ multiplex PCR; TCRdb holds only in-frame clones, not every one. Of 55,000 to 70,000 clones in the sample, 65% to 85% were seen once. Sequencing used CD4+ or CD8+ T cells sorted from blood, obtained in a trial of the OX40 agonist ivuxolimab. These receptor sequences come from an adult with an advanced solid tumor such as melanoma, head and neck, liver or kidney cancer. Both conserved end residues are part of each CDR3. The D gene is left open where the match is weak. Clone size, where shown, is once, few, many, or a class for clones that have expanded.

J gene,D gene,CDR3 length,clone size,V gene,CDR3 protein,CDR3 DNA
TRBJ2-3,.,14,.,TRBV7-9,CASSPRASENTQYF,TGTGCCAGCAGCCCGCGGGCTAGTGAGAATACGCAGTATTTT
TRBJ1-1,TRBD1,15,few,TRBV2,CASSTSRTGAAEAFF,TGTGCCAGCAGTACTAGCCGGACAGGGGCGGCTGAAGCTTTCTTT
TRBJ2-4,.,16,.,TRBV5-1,CASREGHLVAKNIQYF,TGCGCCAGCCGAGAGGGACACCTAGTAGCCAAAAACATTCAGTACTTC
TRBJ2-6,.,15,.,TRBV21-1,CASSSPETGANVLTF,TGTGCCAGCAGCAGTCCGGAAACTGGGGCCAACGTCCTGACTTTC
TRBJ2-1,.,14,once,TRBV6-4,CASSDSSVRNEQFF,TGTGCCAGCAGTGACTCGAGCGTTCGGAATGAGCAGTTCTTC
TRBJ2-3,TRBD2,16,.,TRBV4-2,CASSQERGGISDTQYF,TGTGCCAGCAGCCAAGAGCGGGGGGGCATCTCAGATACGCAGTATTTT
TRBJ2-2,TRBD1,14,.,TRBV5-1,CASSGGQGIGELFF,TGCGCCAGCAGCGGAGGACAGGGAATCGGGGAGCTGTTTTTT
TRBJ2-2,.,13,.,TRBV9,CASSVAGTGELFF,TGTGCCAGCAGCGTAGCCGGAACCGGGGAGCTGTTTTTT
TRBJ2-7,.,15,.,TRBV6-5,CASSYSRLDSYEQYF,TGTGCCAGCAGTTACTCCAGGTTGGACTCCTACGAGCAGTACTTC
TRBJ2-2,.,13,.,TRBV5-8,CASNRQFSGELFF,TGTGCCAGCAACCGACAGTTTTCCGGGGAGCTGTTTTTT
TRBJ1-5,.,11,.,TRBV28,CASSWDQPQHF,TGTGCCAGCAGTTGGGATCAGCCCCAGCATTTT
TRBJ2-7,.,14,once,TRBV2,CASSVALSSYEQYF,TGTGCCAGCAGTGTAGCGTTGTCTTCCTACGAGCAGTACTTC
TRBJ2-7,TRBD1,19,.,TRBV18,CASSPLHRGKGAIKHEQYF,TGTGCCAGCTCACCACTGCATCGCGGAAAGGGGGCCATTAAACACGAGCAGTACTTC
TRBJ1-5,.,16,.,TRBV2,CASRERAGLSNQPQHF,TGTGCCAGCAGGGAACGGGCAGGCCTTAGCAATCAGCCCCAGCATTTT
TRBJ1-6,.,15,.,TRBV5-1,CASSLEPGFNSPLHF,TGCGCCAGCAGCTTGGAACCGGGGTTCAATTCACCCCTCCACTTT
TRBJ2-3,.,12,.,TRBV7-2,CASRLNTDTQYF,TGTGCCAGCAGACTAAACACAGATACGCAGTATTTT
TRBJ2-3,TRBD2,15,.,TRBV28,CASSLPGLAEDTQYF,TGTGCCAGCAGTTTACCCGGACTAGCTGAAGATACGCAGTATTTT
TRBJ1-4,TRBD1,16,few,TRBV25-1,CASSGGVTGVSEKLFF,TGTGCCAGCAGTGGGGGGGTTACAGGGGTTAGTGAAAAACTGTTTTTT
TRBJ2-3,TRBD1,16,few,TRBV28,CASSSWGQGASDTQYF,TGTGCCAGCAGTTCCTGGGGACAGGGGGCGTCAGATACGCAGTATTTT
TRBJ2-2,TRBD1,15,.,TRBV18,CASSLQGLNTGELFF,TGTGCCAGCTCACTACAGGGGCTTAACACCGGGGAGCTGTTTTTT
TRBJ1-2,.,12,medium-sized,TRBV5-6,CASSFQGEGYTF,TGTGCCAGCAGCTTCCAGGGTGAAGGCTACACCTTC
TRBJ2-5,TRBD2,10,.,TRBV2,CASRLATQYF,TGTGCCAGCCGACTAGCAACCCAGTACTTC
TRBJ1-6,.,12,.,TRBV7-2,CASSLGNSPLHF,TGTGCCAGCAGCCTAGGGAATTCACCCCTCCACTTT
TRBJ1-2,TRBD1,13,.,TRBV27,CASRGTGYYGYTF,TGTGCCAGCAGGGGGACAGGGTACTATGGCTACACCTTC
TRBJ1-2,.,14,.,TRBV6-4,CASSDSAGLGGYTF,TGTGCCAGCAGTGACTCGGCAGGGTTGGGTGGCTACACCTTC